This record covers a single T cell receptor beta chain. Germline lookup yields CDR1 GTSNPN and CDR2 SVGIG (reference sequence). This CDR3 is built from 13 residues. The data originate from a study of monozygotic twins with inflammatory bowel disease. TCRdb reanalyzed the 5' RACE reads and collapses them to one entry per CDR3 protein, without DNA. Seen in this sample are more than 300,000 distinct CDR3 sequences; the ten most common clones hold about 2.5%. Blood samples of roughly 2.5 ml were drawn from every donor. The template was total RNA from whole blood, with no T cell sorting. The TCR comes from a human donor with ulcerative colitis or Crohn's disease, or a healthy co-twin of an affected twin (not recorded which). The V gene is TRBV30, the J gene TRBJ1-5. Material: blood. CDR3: CAWSVGGQQPQHF.